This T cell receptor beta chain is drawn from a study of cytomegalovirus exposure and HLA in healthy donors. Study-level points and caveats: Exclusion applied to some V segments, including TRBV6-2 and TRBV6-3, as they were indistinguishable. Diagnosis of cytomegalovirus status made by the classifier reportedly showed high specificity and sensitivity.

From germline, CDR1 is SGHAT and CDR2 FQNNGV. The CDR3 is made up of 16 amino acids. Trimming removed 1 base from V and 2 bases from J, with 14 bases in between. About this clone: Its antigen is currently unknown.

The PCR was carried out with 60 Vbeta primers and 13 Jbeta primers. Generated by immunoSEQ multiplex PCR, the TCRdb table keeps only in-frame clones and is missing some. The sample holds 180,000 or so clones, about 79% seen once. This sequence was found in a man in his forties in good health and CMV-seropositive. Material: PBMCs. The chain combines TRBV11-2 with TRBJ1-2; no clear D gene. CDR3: CASSLGGQYTNYGYTF. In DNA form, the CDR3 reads TGTGCCAGCAGCTTAGGTGGCCAATATACCAACTATGGCTACACCTTC.